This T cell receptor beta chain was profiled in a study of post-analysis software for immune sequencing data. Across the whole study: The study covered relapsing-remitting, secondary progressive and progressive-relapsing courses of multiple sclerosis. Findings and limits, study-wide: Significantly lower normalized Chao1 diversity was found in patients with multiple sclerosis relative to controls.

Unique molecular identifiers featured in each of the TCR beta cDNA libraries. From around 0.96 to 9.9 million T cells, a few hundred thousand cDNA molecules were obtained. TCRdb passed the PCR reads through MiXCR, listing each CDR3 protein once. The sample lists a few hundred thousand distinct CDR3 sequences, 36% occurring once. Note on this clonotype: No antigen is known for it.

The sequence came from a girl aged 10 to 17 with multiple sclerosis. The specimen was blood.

The CDR3 region is CASSQEPGQTDTQYF. As DNA, the CDR3 is TGTGCCAGTAGCCAAGAGCCGGGACAAACAGATACGCAGTATTTT. V and J are TRBV19 and TRBJ2-3, with D possibly TRBD1 on 6 matching bases. V was cut by 6 bases and J by 3 bases, with 16 bases left in between. The CDR3 is 15 amino acids. The V gene's germline CDR1 is LNHDA and CDR2 SQIVND (reference sequence).